These 24 T cell receptor beta chains share one sample of origin, sequenced in a study of PD-1 blockade in mismatch repair-deficient tumors. Clones were read by immunoSEQ multiplex PCR, and TCRdb kept only the in-frame ones, dropping some. The profile shows around 100,000 clones, approximately 80% of them singletons. The specimen comprised peripheral blood, sampled approximately 8 months after starting pembrolizumab. The receptors derive from an adult with mismatch repair-deficient cancer.

This clone was observed once. This chain links TRBV29-1 with TRBJ2-7, with 9 bases identical to TRBD1. This CDR3 spans 13 amino acids. J was trimmed by 3 bases and V by 7 bases; bases with no gene match: 7. CDR1 SQVTM and CDR2 ANQGSEA come from the germline V gene. CDR3 sequence reads: CSGSQGAGYEQYF. As DNA, the CDR3 is TGCAGCGGCTCACAGGGGGCGGGCTACGAGCAGTACTTC.

This clone was observed a few times. The CDR3 nucleotides are TGTGCCAGCAGTCTCGGGCAGGACGGCTACGAGCAGTACTTC. Translating gives CASSLGQDGYEQYF. The V and J genes are TRBV25-1 and TRBJ2-7; D remains ambiguous. The V gene lost 5 bases and the J gene lost 3 bases, with 14 bases spanning the gap. The CDR3 is 14 residues long. CDR1 and CDR2 (germline): MGHDK, SYGVNS.

As to this clone: The junction shows a germline mismatch at one end, possibly a read error. The chain carries TRBV5-4 and TRBJ2-1; D gene ambiguous. Germline values: CDR1 SGHNT, CDR2 YYREEE (reference sequence). The CDR3 totals 11 residues. The CDR3 region has the DNA TGTGCCAGCAGCTTGGGACTCCAGGAGCTCTTC. As protein: CASSLGLQELF. Combining the CDR3 with reference TRBV5-4 and TRBJ2-1 gives the whole variable domain ETGVTQSPTHLIKTRGQQVTLRCSSQSGHNTVSWYQQALGQGPQFIFQYYREEENGRGNFPPRFSGLQFPNYSSELNVNALELDDSALYLCASSLGLQELFGPGTRLTVL.

The chain combines TRBV15 with TRBJ2-7, with D possibly matching TRBD2 (5 bases). The CDR3 has 14 residues. In germline, CDR1 is LNHNV, CDR2 YYDKDF (reference sequence). V gave up 1 base and J gave up 3 bases, with 10 bases separating them. The CDR3 bases are TGTGCCACCAGCAGAGTGGGTAGCGACTACGAGCAGTACTTC. Amino acids: CATSRVGSDYEQYF. The full variable domain, in which reference TRBV15 and TRBJ2-7 provide the parts outside the CDR3, is DAMVIQNPRYQVTQFGKPVTLSCSQTLNHNVMYWYQQKSSQAPKLLFHYYDKDFNNEADTPDNFQSRRPNTSFCFLDIRSPGLGDTAMYLCATSRVGSDYEQYFGPGTRLTVT.

V usage is TRBV11-2 and J usage is TRBJ1-2; D might be TRBD1 (6 bases). V lost 1 base, J lost 8 bases, and 14 bases lay in between. Germline CDR1 reads SGHAT; CDR2 reads FQNNGV. The length of the CDR3 is 14 residues. The CDR3 loop reads CASSLGVGGEGYTF. The CDR3 coding sequence is TGTGCCAGCAGCTTAGGAGTAGGGGGTGAAGGCTACACCTTC.

The V and J genes are TRBV27 and TRBJ2-7, with 9 bases lining up with TRBD1. Unmatched junction bases numbered 5, after V lost 3 bases and J lost 2 bases. The CDR3 loop spans 15 amino acids. Germline V gives CDR1 MNHEY, CDR2 SMNVEV (reference sequence). CDR3 loop: CASSFSGTGPYEQYF. As DNA, the CDR3 is TGTGCCAGCAGTTTCTCCGGGACAGGGCCCTACGAGCAGTACTTC.

The count of this clone is one. The genes are TRBV6-5 and TRBJ2-1; maybe TRBD2 (6 bases). Trimming stripped 6 bases from V and 15 bases from J, with 21 bases between. The CDR3 totals 13 residues. The germline V gene encodes CDR1 MNHEY and CDR2 SVGAGI. The chain's CDR3 is CASRLAGLDSGFF. The CDR3 nucleotides read TGTGCCAGCAGACTCGCGGGATTGGATTCAGGGTTCTTC.

The rearrangement links TRBV25-1 to TRBJ1-1; D perhaps matches TRBD1 (5 bases). Trimming left V 3 bases short and J 13 bases short, with 15 bases between. The germline gives CDR1 MGHDK, CDR2 SYGVNS. The CDR3 extends over 12 amino acids. The CDR3 spells CASSEARVGDFF. The CDR3 region has the DNA TGTGCCAGCAGTGAGGCCAGGGTCGGGGATTTCTTT.

CDR3 sequence reads: CASSLARTGNYSNQPQHF. CDR3 nucleotide sequence: TGCGCCAGCAGCTTGGCCAGGACAGGGAATTATAGCAATCAGCCCCAGCATTTT. This rearrangement joins TRBV5-1 to TRBJ1-5, with 8 positions matching TRBD1. With V trimmed by 0 bases and J by 0 bases, 8 bases remained unmatched. The CDR3 extends over 18 amino acids. CDR1 and CDR2 from the germline V gene are SGHRS and YFSETQ.

The rearrangement links TRBV19 to TRBJ1-2; 10 bases are shared with TRBD1. The CDR3 length is 16 residues. The V gene's germline CDR1 is LNHDA and CDR2 SQIVND (reference sequence). V lost 7 bases, J lost 4 bases, and 12 bases stayed unmatched. CDR3 in amino acids: CASTAIRDRGIYGYTF. CDR3 coding DNA: TGTGCCAGTACCGCCATCCGGGACAGGGGAATCTATGGCTACACCTTC.

The gene calls are TRBV9 and TRBJ2-1; D perhaps matches TRBD1 (6 bases). Germline loops: CDR1 SGDLS, CDR2 YYNGEE. Trimming removed 0 bases at V and 3 bases at J, with 10 bases between. The CDR3 is 15 amino acids. The CDR3 nucleotides read TGTGCCAGCAGCGTAGGGACAGTTAACTACAATGAGCAGTTCTTC. Translated, it gives CASSVGTVNYNEQFF.

The J gene is TRBJ2-1, the V gene TRBV6-5, with D perhaps TRBD2 (5 bases). The V end lost 4 bases, the J end lost 6 bases, and 13 bases lay between the germline ends. The CDR3 contains 14 residues. Looked up from germline, CDR1 is MNHEY and CDR2 is SVGAGI. The CDR3 nucleotides read TGTGCCAGCAGTTTTCCCGGGGATCGCAATGAGCAGTTCTTC. This encodes CASSFPGDRNEQFF.

This rearrangement joins TRBV19 to TRBJ2-7; D gene uncertain. The CDR3 extends over 14 amino acids. Germline CDR1 and CDR2: LNHDA and SQIVND (reference sequence). Trimming took off 1 base at V and 7 bases at J, with 14 bases between the two ends. The CDR3 DNA reads TGTGCCAGTAGTATAGGAAGCCAGTCTAGTGAGCAGTACTTC. Its protein product is CASSIGSQSSEQYF.

The rearrangement uses TRBV7-2 and TRBJ2-3, with 8 bases identical to TRBD2. V trimming: 5 bases; J trimming: 5 bases; junction bases outside the gene matches: 9. Per germline, CDR1 SGHTA and CDR2 FQGNSA. This CDR3 region has 15 residues. The CDR3 region has the DNA TGTGCCAGCAGCCCGGAGGCGGGAGGTATAGATACGCAGTATTTT. Its protein product is CASSPEAGGIDTQYF.

The CDR3 DNA reads TGTGCCAGCAGCAGGGGGGGCCCCCCCGGGGAGCTGTTTTTT. Translated: CASSRGGPPGELFF. The V and J genes are TRBV7-2 and TRBJ2-2; perhaps TRBD2 as D (7 bases). The CDR3 is 14 residues long. V lost 5 bases and J lost 6, with 13 bases in between. Germline-derived CDR1 and CDR2 are SGHTA and FQGNSA.

The V call is TRBV1, the J call TRBJ1-4. TRBV1 is noted as a pseudogene. The CDR3 extends over 20 amino acids. This CDR3 is CTSSPTENRSYGSTNEKLFF. As DNA, the CDR3 is TGCACCAGCAGCCCTACCGAGAACCGGTCGTATGGCAGCACTAATGAAAAACTGTTTTTT.

The genes are TRBV6-5 and TRBJ2-7, with D possibly being TRBD2 (6 bases). V shed 2 bases and J shed 0 bases, with 11 bases lying between them. The germline CDR1 and CDR2 sequences are MNHEY and SVGAGI. CDR3 length equals 15 residues. The CDR3 reads CASSYARDSSYEQYF. DNA of the CDR3: TGTGCCAGCAGTTACGCCCGGGACTCCTCCTACGAGCAGTACTTC.

The chain combines TRBV20-1 with TRBJ2-1; D remains ambiguous. Germline CDR1 reads DFQATT; CDR2 reads SNEGSKA (reference sequence). Trimming took 5 bases from V and 4 from J, leaving 6 bases between them. CDR3 length: 11 amino acids. CDR3 bases: TGCAGTGCTCCGAGTTACAATGAGCAGTTCTTC. Amino acid sequence: CSAPSYNEQFF.

The genes are TRBV2 and TRBJ1-1; D is unresolved. The germline CDR1 and CDR2 sequences are SNHLY and FYNNEI. There are 15 residues in the CDR3. V lost 5 bases to trimming and J lost 1 base, with 14 bases between them. CDR3 bases: TGTGCCAGCAGTATAGATCAGTTAACGAACACTGAAGCTTTCTTT. This encodes CASSIDQLTNTEAFF.

This chain connects TRBV4-1 to TRBJ2-5; 7 bases fit TRBD2. The CDR3 spans 15 residues. CDR1 is MGHRA and CDR2 is YSYEKL in the germline V gene. Losses at the gene ends were 1 base for V and 1 base for J; bases not matched to a gene: 3. The chain's CDR3 is CASSQVGLGQETQYF. Written as DNA, the CDR3 is TGCGCCAGCAGCCAAGTAGGACTAGGCCAAGAGACCCAGTACTTC.

This clone was found once. This chain uses TRBV18 with TRBJ2-5; 7 bases align to TRBD1. CDR1 KGHSH and CDR2 LQKENI come from the germline V gene. The CDR3 spans 15 residues. V was clipped by 2 bases and J by 5 bases; unmatched bases: 8. The CDR3 coding sequence is TGTGCCAGCTCACCAGTCCGACAGGGAAGTGAGACCCAGTACTTC. Translating it yields CASSPVRQGSETQYF. Using reference TRBV18 and TRBJ2-5 for the parts outside the CDR3, the full variable domain is NAGVMQNPRHLVRRRGQEARLRCSPMKGHSHVYWYRQLPEEGLKFMVYLQKENIIDESGMPKERFSAEFPKEGPSILRIQQVVRGDSAAYFCASSPVRQGSETQYFGPGTRLLVL.

The table lists this clone with many counts. This chain joins TRBV5-1 and TRBJ1-1; 7 bases match TRBD1. J lost 4 bases, V lost 5 bases, and 8 bases had no gene match. There are 14 residues in the CDR3. Germline CDR1 and CDR2: SGHRS and YFSETQ. CDR3 sequence reads: CASSFGQEGTEAFF. CDR3 DNA sequence: TGCGCCAGCAGTTTCGGACAGGAGGGCACTGAAGCTTTCTTT.

V is TRBV10-2 and J is TRBJ2-1; no definite D call. This CDR3 has 16 residues. Germline values: CDR1 WSHSY, CDR2 SAAADI. The germline V and J ends were trimmed by 8 bases and 2 bases, with 19 bases remaining between them. CDR3 sequence: CASQPKWDSPYNEQFF. As DNA, the CDR3 is TGCGCCAGCCAGCCTAAATGGGATTCCCCCTACAATGAGCAGTTCTTC.

This clone was detected once. V gene TRBV11-3 combines with J gene TRBJ2-2; D remains ambiguous. In germline, CDR1 is SGHNT, CDR2 YENEEA. Trimming shortened V by 4 bases and J by 2 bases, and 5 bases separated the two germline ends. This CDR3 has 13 residues. This chain's CDR3 is CASSYLNTGELFF. The DNA for the CDR3 is TGTGCCAGCAGCTACCTTAACACCGGGGAGCTGTTTTTT.